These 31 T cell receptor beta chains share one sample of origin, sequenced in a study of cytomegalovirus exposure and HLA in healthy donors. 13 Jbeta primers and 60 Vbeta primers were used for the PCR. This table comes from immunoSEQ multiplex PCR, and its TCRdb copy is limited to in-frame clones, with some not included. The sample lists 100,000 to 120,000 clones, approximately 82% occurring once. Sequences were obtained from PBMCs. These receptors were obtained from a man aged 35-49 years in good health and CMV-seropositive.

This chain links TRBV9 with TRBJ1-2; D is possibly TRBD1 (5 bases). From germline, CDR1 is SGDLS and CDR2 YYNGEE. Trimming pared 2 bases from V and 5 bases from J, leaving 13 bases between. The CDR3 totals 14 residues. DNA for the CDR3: TGTGCCAGCAGCGTGGGGGGAATAGGGTATGGCTACACCTTC. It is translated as CASSVGGIGYGYTF.

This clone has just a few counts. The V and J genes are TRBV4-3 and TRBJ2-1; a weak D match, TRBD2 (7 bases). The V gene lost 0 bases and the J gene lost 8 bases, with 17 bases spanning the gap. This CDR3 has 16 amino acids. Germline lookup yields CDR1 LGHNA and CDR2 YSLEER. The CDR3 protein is CASSQDSGVGGDEQFF. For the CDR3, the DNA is TGCGCCAGCAGCCAAGATTCCGGGGTAGGGGGGGATGAGCAGTTCTTC.

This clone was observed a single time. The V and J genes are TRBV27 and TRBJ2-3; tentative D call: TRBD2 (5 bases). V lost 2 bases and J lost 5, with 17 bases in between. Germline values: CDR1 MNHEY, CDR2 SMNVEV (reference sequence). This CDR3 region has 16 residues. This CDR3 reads CASSLRGSLGRDTQYF. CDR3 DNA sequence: TGTGCCAGCAGTTTACGAGGGAGTTTAGGAAGAGATACGCAGTATTTT.

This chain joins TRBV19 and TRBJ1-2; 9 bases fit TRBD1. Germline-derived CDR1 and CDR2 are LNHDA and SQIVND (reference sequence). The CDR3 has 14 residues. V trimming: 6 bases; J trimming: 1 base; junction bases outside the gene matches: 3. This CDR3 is CASRAGQGNYGYTF. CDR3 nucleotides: TGTGCCAGTAGGGCGGGACAGGGTAACTATGGCTACACCTTC. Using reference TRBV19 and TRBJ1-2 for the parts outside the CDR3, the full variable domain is DGGITQSPKYLFRKEGQNVTLSCEQNLNHDAMYWYRQDPGQGLRLIYYSQIVNDFQKGDIAEGYSVSREKKESFPLTVTSAQKNPTAFYLCASRAGQGNYGYTFGSGTRLTVV.

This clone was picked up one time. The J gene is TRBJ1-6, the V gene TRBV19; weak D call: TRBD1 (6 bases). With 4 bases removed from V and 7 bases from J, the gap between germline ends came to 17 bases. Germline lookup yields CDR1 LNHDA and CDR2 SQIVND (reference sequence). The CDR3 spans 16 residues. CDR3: CASSTIGQPKNSPLHF. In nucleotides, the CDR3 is TGTGCCAGTAGTACGATTGGACAGCCTAAGAATTCACCCCTCCACTTT.

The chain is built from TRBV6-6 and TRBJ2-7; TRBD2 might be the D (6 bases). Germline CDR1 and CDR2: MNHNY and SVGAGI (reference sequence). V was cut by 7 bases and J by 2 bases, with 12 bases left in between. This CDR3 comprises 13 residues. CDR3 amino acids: CASTPLATYEQYF. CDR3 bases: TGTGCCAGCACCCCCCTAGCGACCTACGAGCAGTACTTC.

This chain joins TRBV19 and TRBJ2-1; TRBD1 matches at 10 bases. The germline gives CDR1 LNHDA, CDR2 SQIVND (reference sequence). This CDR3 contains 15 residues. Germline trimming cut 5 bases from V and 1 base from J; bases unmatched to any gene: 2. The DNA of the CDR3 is TGTGCCAGTAGTCGACAGGGGGCATCCTACAATGAGCAGTTCTTC. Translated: CASSRQGASYNEQFF.

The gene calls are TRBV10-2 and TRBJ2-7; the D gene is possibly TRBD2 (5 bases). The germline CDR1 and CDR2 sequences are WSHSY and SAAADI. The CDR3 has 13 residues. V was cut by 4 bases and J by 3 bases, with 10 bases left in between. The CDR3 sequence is CASSVPGLYEQYF. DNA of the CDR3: TGCGCCAGCAGTGTTCCAGGACTCTACGAGCAGTACTTC.

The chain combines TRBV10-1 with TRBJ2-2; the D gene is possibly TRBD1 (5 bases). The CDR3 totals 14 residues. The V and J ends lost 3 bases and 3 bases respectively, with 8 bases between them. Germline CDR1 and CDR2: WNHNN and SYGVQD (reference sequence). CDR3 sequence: CASSDSGYTGELFF. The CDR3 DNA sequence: TGCGCCAGCAGTGACTCAGGGTACACCGGGGAGCTGTTTTTT.

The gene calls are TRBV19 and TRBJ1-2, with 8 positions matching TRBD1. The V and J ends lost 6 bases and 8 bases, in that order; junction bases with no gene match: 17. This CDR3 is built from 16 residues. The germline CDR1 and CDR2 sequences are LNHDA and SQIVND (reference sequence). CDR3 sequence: CASSPSLGQGENGYTF. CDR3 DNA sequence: TGTGCCAGTAGCCCGAGCCTTGGACAGGGAGAGAACGGCTACACCTTC.

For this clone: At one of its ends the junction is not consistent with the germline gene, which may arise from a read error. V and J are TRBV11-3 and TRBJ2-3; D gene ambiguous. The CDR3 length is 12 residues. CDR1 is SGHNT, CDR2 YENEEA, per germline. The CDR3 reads CASSLGLDAQYF. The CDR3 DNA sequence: TGTGCCAGCAGCTTAGGTCTAGATGCGCAGTATTTT.

Here the CDR3 DNA reads TGTGCCAGCAGCCAGGACTGGACGGCGAATTCACCCCTCCACTTT. Translated, it gives CASSQDWTANSPLHF. The chain couples TRBV4-2 to TRBJ1-6, with D unresolved. The CDR3 covers 15 residues. CDR1 and CDR2 (germline): LGHNA, YNFKEQ. The V and J ends lost 3 bases and 7 bases respectively, with 13 bases between them.

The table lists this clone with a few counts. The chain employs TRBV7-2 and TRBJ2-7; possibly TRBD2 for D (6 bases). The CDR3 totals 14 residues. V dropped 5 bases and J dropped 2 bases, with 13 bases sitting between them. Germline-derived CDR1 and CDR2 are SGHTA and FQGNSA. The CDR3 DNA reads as TGTGCCAGCAGCAAAGGCGGGGTCCCCTACGAGCAGTACTTC. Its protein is CASSKGGVPYEQYF.

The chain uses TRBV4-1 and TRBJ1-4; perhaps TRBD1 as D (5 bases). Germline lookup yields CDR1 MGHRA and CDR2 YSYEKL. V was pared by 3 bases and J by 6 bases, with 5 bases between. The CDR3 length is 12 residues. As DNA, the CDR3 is TGCGCCAGCAGCCAGGGGCATGAAAAACTGTTTTTT. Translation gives CASSQGHEKLFF.

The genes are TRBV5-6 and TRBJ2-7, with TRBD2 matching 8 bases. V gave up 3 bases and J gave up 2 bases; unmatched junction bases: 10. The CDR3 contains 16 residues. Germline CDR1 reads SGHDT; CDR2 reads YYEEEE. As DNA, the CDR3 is TGTGCCAGCAGCTCCGTCGGGGGGGCGCCGGCCTACGAGCAGTACTTC. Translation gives CASSSVGGAPAYEQYF.

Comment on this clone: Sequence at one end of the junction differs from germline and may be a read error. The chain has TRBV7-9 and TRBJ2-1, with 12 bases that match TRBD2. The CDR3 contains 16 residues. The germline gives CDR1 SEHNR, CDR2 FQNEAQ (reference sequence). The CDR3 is CSSSLDASGGADEQFF. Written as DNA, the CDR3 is TGTTCCAGCAGCTTAGATGCTAGCGGGGGGGCCGATGAGCAGTTCTTC.

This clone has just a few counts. As DNA, the CDR3 is TGTGCCAGCAGCAGTGGAACCTGGGGGGGTGGGCAAGAGACCCAGTACTTC. Encoded protein: CASSSGTWGGGQETQYF. V gene TRBV5-6 combines with J gene TRBJ2-5; 7 nucleotides line up with TRBD2. Per the germline V gene, CDR1 is SGHDT and CDR2 is YYEEEE. After removal of 4 bases from V and 2 bases from J, the junction contained 14 bases not matched to a gene. The CDR3 extends over 17 amino acids.

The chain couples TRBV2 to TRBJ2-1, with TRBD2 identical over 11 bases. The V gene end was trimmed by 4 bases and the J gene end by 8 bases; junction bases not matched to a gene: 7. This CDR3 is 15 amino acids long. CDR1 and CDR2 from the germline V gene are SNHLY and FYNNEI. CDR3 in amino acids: CASSVSGGASDEQFF. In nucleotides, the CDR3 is TGTGCCAGCAGTGTTAGCGGGGGGGCATCGGATGAGCAGTTCTTC. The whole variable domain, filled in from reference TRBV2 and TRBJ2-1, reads EPEVTQTPSHQVTQMGQEVILRCVPISNHLYFYWYRQILGQKVEFLVSFYNNEISEKSEIFDDQFSVERPDGSNFTLKIRSTKLEDSAMYFCASSVSGGASDEQFFGPGTRLTVL.

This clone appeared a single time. For the CDR3, the DNA is TGTGCCAGCAGCGGAGGACAGGCAACCTATGGCTACACCTTC. It codes for CASSGGQATYGYTF. V gene TRBV14 combines with J gene TRBJ1-2; 7 nucleotides match TRBD1. Trimming took 5 bases from V and 4 from J; bases not matched to a gene: 7. The CDR3 runs to 14 residues. The germline V gene encodes CDR1 SGHDN and CDR2 FVKESK.

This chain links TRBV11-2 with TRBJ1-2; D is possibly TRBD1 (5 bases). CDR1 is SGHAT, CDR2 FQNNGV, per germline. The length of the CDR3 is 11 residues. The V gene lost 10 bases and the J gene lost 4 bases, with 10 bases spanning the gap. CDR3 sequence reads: CAIWQGYGYTF. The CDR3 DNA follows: TGTGCCATCTGGCAGGGCTATGGCTACACCTTC.

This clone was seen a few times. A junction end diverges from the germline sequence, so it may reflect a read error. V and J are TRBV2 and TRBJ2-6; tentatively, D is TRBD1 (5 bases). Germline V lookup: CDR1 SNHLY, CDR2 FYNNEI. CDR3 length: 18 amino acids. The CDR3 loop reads CASSESWGLRSGANGLTF. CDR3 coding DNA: TGTGCCAGCAGTGAATCGTGGGGTCTCCGGTCTGGGGCCAACGGCCTGACTTTC.

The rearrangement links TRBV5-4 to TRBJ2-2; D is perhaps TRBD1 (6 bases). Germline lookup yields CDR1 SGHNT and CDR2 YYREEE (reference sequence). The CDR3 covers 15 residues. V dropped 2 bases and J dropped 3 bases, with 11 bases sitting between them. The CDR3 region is CASSLQGGDTGELFF. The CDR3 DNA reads TGTGCCAGCAGCTTACAGGGTGGGGACACCGGGGAGCTGTTTTTT.

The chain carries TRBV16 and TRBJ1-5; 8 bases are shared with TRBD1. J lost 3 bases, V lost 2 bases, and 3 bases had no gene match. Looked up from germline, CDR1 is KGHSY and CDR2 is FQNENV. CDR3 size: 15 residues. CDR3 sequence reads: CASSQGQGFNQPQHF. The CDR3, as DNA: TGTGCCAGCAGCCAAGGACAGGGCTTCAATCAGCCCCAGCATTTT.

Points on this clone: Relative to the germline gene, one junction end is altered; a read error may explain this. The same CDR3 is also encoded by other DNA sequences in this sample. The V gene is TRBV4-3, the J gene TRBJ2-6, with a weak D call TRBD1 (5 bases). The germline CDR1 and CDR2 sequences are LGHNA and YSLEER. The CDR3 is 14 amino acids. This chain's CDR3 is CASSQGAGANGLTF. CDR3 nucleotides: TGCGCCAGCAGCCAAGGAGCTGGGGCCAACGGCCTGACTTTC.

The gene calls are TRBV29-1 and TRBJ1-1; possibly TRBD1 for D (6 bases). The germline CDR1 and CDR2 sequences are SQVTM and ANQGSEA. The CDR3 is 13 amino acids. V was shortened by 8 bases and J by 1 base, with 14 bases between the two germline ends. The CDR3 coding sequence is TGCAGCATCGTCAGGGGAGAGAACACTGAAGCTTTCTTT. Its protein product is CSIVRGENTEAFF. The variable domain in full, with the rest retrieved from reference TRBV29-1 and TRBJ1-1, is SAVISQKPSRDICQRGTSLTIQCQVDSQVTMMFWYRQQPGQSLTLIATANQGSEATYESGFVIDKFPISRPNLTFSTLTVSNMSPEDSSIYLCSIVRGENTEAFFGQGTRLTVV.

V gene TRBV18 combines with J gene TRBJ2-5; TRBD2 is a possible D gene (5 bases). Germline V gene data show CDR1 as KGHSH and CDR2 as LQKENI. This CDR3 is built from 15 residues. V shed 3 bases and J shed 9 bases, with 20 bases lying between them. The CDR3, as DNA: TGTGCCAGCTCACCGCCTCAGCGGAGTACCTTGGCCCAGTACTTC. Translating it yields CASSPPQRSTLAQYF.

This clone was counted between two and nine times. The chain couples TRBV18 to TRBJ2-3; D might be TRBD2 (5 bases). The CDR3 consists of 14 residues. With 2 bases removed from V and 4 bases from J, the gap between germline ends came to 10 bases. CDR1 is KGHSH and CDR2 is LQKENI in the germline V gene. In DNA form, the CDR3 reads TGTGCCAGCTCACCAAGCGGTGTCGCAGATACGCAGTATTTT. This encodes CASSPSGVADTQYF.

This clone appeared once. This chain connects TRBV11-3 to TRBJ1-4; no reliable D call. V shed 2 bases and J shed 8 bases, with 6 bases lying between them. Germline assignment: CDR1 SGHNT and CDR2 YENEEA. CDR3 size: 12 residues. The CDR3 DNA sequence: TGTGCCAGCAGCTTAACACCGGAAAAACTGTTTTTT. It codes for CASSLTPEKLFF.

The CDR3 nucleotides are TGTGCCAGCAGCCCCAAACCCTGGACAGCTGGGAATGAGCAGTTCTTC. Translating it yields CASSPKPWTAGNEQFF. The V gene is TRBV11-2, the J gene TRBJ2-1; a possible D gene is TRBD1 (6 bases). The CDR3 has 16 residues. Trimming took 5 bases from V and 7 from J, leaving 21 bases between them. The germline gives CDR1 SGHAT, CDR2 FQNNGV.

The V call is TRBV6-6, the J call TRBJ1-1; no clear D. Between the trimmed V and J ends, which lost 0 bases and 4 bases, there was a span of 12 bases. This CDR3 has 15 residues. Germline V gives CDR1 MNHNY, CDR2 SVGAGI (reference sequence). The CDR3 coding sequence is TGTGCCAGCAGTTACTCTCTTGGCCCCAGCACTGAAGCTTTCTTT. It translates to CASSYSLGPSTEAFF.

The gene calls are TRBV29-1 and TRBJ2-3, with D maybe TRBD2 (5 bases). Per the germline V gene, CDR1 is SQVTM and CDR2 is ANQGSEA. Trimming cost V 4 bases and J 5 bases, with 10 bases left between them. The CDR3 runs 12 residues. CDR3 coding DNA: TGCAGCGTTGGTAAGAGGGTAGATACGCAGTATTTT. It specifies CSVGKRVDTQYF.